This T cell receptor (beta chain) emerged from a study of cytomegalovirus exposure and HLA in healthy donors. Turning to the study itself: The study placed over 65% of its approximately 400 genotyped donors in the Caucasian-associated ancestry cluster.

The CDR3 contains 16 residues. The germline V gene encodes CDR1 GTSNPN and CDR2 SVGIG (reference sequence). PCR amplification relied on 60 Vbeta primers (plus 13 Jbeta primers). Sequencing used immunoSEQ multiplex PCR; TCRdb keeps in-frame clones, though not all of them. Among 120,000 to 150,000 clones listed, 65% to 90% were seen once. Points from the study as a whole: It has been reported that TCR beta sequences accurately predicted the HLA-A and HLA-B alleles of most subjects. The authors excluded some V segments, including TRBV6-2 and TRBV6-3, as indistinguishable.

In the case of this clone: The antigen is not known. A read error may produce the germline difference seen at one junction end. The same CDR3 arises from other DNA sequences in this sample as well.

This receptor was identified in a woman aged 25 to 39 in good health and CMV-seronegative. The chain uses TRBV30 and TRBJ2-7, with D maybe TRBD2 (6 bases). The specimen sequenced was PBMCs. This CDR3 reads CAWSVTGPSGAYEQYF. Here the CDR3 DNA reads TGCGCCTGGAGTGTTACAGGCCCGTCGGGGGCCTACGAGCAGTACTTC.